Included here is one TCR beta chain sequence, with context. Which antigen it targets is not known. No much larger clone is present one base from it, and per-base qualities are unavailable. The CDR3 regions of human TCRbeta chains were analyzed by immunosequencing. On the authors' methods: TCRs in the repertoires were matched against a reference library of SARS-CoV-2-specific TCRs that had been generated with the MIRA antigen-specificity platform. Breadth was defined as the fraction of unique TCRs that were SARS-CoV-2-associated, and depth was defined as the fraction of total T cells that were SARS-CoV-2-associated. Using the MIRA data, each spike-specific TCR was assigned both to the spike region to which the TCR was reactive and to a CD4 or CD8 class. Log10-transformed breadth and depth values were compared by one-way ANOVA with Sidak's multiple comparisons tests. The source is immuneACCESS, and TCRdb retained only in-frame sequences with V and J called. Part of the clones is not carried over; for the studies checked, unresolved V genes explain less than half of this, and the remainder is unexplained. The V and J calls and clone size come from that table; D and trimming were worked out from the DNA. The table for this sample lists 130,000 or so clones; roughly 90% of them were counted only once. Clones ranked in the top ten supply roughly 4% of the sample.

The germline ends are 14 bases apart after V is trimmed by 6 bases and J by 5 bases. There are 14 amino acids in the CDR3, from cysteine to phenylalanine inclusive. The read is trimmed to its CDR3 DNA, 42 bases read in frame from base 1. CDR1 is given as KGHSH and CDR2 as LQKENI, both from the germline V gene. This entry belongs to a study of T cell responses to AZD1222 COVID-19 vaccine (dated by TCRdb to the early 2020s). For the wider study: TCR sequencing was performed for 230 to 250 trial participants, of whom approximately 200 were given two doses of AZD1222 and approximately 26 were given two doses of MenACWY control vaccine. Enrollment into the trials was organized by age into subgroups of 18-55, 56-69 and 70-plus years, and those subgroups contained about 160, 30 and 59 TCR-sequenced participants, respectively. Broad study findings and their caveats: The vaccine-associated CD4 TCRs covered the entire spike protein, and the dominant responses fell in regions 160-218 and 743-854. Conclusions about previously exposed vaccinees were limited because only six or seven AZD1222 recipients were SARS-CoV-2 seropositive at baseline. After two AZD1222 doses, both the breadth and the depth of spike-specific TCRs were significantly higher than at day 0 and than in MenACWY recipients. Most participants were white British and females outnumbered males, and the authors suggested that clonal diversity may have been underestimated. Nearly half of unique spike-specific TCRs reportedly recognized epitopes outside regions mutated in the B.1.351 and B.1.1.7 variants. No day 14 peak-response samples were available, so repertoires were characterized only after the peak T cell response. The 56-69-year group was small, and its depth increase did not reach significance, likely because of low power.

Explained via the paper, the time point label denotes: about 28 days (+/-7) after the second vaccine dose. AZD1222 recipients whose second dose came at about 4 weeks and those whose second dose came at about 12 weeks were combined into one group, since spike-specific TCR depth and breadth did not differ between the two schedules. Vaccinee samples came from UK trials COV001 and COV002, including a single-blind randomized controlled phase 2/3 trial of AZD1222 (ChAdOx1 nCoV-19) in healthy adults. For TCRbeta chain sequencing, PBMC samples were collected from trial participants at day 0 and at day 28 after the second dose.

This TCR came from an adult who received the AZD1222 COVID-19 vaccine. This specimen was peripheral blood, taken 28 days after the second AZD1222 dose. The V and J segments used are TRBV18 and TRBJ2-1; perhaps TRBD2 is the D gene, with 6 bases matching. The CDR3 here reads CASSRDSQDNEQFF. The nucleotide sequence is TGTGCCAGCTCGCGGGACTCTCAGGACAATGAGCAGTTCTTC.